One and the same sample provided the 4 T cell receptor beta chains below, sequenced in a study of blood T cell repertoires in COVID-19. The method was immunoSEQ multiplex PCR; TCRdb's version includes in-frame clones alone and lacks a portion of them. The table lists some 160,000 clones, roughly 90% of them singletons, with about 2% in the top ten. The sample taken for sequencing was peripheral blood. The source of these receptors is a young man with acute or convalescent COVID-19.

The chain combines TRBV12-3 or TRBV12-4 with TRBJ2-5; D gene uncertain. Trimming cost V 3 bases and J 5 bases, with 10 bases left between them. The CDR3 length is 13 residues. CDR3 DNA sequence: TGTGCCAGCAGTTTTAAAGTCCGGGAGACCCAGTACTTC. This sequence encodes CASSFKVRETQYF.

In nucleotides, the CDR3 is TGTGCCAGTAGTTCCCAAAAGAACACTGAAGCTTTCTTT. Amino acid sequence: CASSSQKNTEAFF. The rearrangement joins TRBV19 to TRBJ1-1; D remains unclear. CDR3 length: 13 amino acids. V gave up 5 bases and J gave up 1 base, with 8 bases separating them. CDR1 is LNHDA and CDR2 is SQIVND in the germline V gene (reference sequence). Together with reference TRBV19 and TRBJ1-1, the CDR3 gives the full variable domain: DGGITQSPKYLFRKEGQNVTLSCEQNLNHDAMYWYRQDPGQGLRLIYYSQIVNDFQKGDIAEGYSVSREKKESFPLTVTSAQKNPTAFYLCASSSQKNTEAFFGQGTRLTVV.

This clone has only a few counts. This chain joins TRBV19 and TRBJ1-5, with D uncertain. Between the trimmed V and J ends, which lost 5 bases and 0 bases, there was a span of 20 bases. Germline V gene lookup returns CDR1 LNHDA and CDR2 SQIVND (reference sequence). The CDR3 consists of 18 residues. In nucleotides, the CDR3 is TGTGCCAGTAGTCGTCACACTCCCCGTAGCCTTAGCAATCAGCCCCAGCATTTT. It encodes CASSRHTPRSLSNQPQHF.

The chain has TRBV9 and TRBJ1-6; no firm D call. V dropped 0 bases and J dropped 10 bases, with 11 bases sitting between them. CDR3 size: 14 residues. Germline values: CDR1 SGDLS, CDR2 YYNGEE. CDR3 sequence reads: CASSVGLELSPLHF. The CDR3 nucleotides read TGTGCCAGCAGCGTAGGTCTCGAACTCTCACCCCTCCACTTT.